These 31 T cell receptor beta chains came from one sample sequenced in a study of regulatory T cells in long-lasting Graves disease. Relying on iRepertoire HTBI primers and Arm-PCR of CDR3 regions, the team built TCR beta libraries. One entry per CDR3 protein results from TCRdb running MiXCR on the multiplex PCR reads. The table includes 300,000 to 400,000 distinct CDR3 sequences, over 15% detected once. As for time point: newly diagnosed GD, antithyroid drugs for less than 3 months. The TCR library used RNA extracted from PBMCs. A further study also used this sample, focusing on T cells in Graves' hyperthyroidism and ophthalmopathy.

The sequenced sample was peripheral blood mononuclear cells (PBMCs), obtained at new diagnosis, from a patient treated with antithyroid drugs. These receptors all come from a man aged 35-49 years with Graves disease.

In its sample, this clonotype was seen many times. V and J are TRBV9 and TRBJ2-3; 7 nucleotides agree with TRBD1. The ends lost 1 base at V and 6 bases at J; junction bases unmatched: 2. The CDR3 is 13 amino acids. Germline CDR1 is SGDLS and CDR2 is YYNGEE. The CDR3, as DNA: TGTGCCAGCAGCGTACAGACAGGGGATACGCAGTATTTT. Encoded protein: CASSVQTGDTQYF.

Ten or more counts support this clonotype. The CDR3 bases are TGTGCCAGCAGTTTCGGGGGCAGCGCGGGGGAGCAGTACTTC. Its translation: CASSFGGSAGEQYF. This chain links TRBV12-3 or TRBV12-4 with TRBJ2-7, with D perhaps given as TRBD1 or TRBD2 (6 bases each). This CDR3 region has 14 residues. The V end lost 3 bases, the J end lost 7 bases, and 16 bases lay between the germline ends.

In regard to this clonotype: A read error likely explains this, since a far larger clone differs by one base. V usage is TRBV30 and J usage is TRBJ2-7; TRBD1 matches 9 bases. With V trimmed by 8 bases and J by 7 bases, 12 bases remained unmatched. Germline CDR1 is GTSNPN and CDR2 is SVGIG (reference sequence). The CDR3 is 13 residues long. DNA of the CDR3: TGTGCCGGACAGGGGCCGTCCTACAATGAGCAGTACTTC. It specifies CAGQGPSYNEQYF.

In the case of this clonotype: A far larger clone is a single base away, which makes a read error likely. The genes are TRBV18 and TRBJ2-7; 9 bases align to TRBD1. The germline gives CDR1 KGHSH, CDR2 LQKENI. The junction had 7 bases not matched to a gene; V was cut back by 3 bases and J by 7 bases. The CDR3 runs 14 residues. The CDR3 reads CASSPGQGGDEQYF. CDR3 coding DNA: TGTGCCAGCTCACCGGGACAGGGCGGGGATGAGCAGTACTTC.

This clonotype was detected many times. The gene calls are TRBV7-2 and TRBJ2-7; 9 bases are shared with TRBD2. V lost 3 bases, J lost 7 bases, and 7 bases stayed unmatched. The CDR3 runs 14 residues. Germline V lookup: CDR1 SGHTA, CDR2 FQGNSA. The CDR3 loop is CASSFGGLAGEQYF. Here the CDR3 DNA reads TGTGCCAGCAGCTTCGGGGGGCTAGCGGGGGAGCAGTACTTC.

Only one count was recorded for this clonotype. The chain links TRBV30 to TRBJ2-1, with D maybe TRBD1 (5 bases). This CDR3 has 12 residues. Per germline, CDR1 GTSNPN and CDR2 SVGIG (reference sequence). Trimming stripped 4 bases from V and 9 bases from J, with 13 bases between. The CDR3 nucleotides read TGTGCCTGGAACCAACAGGTTGGTGAGCAGTTCTTC. It encodes CAWNQQVGEQFF.

This clonotype has at least ten counts. The DNA for the CDR3 is TGTGCCAGCAGCCACCGCGGGACACGCAATCAGCCCCAGCATTTT. It translates to CASSHRGTRNQPQHF. V gene TRBV6-2 or TRBV6-3 combines with J gene TRBJ1-5, with D maybe TRBD1 (6 bases). The V end was cut by 6 bases, the J end by 2 bases, with 14 bases between. Per germline, CDR1 MNHEY and CDR2 SVGEGT. There are 15 residues in the CDR3.

V gene TRBV5-1 combines with J gene TRBJ2-5, with 9 bases aligning to TRBD2. Germline values: CDR1 SGHRS, CDR2 YFSETQ. J lost 4 bases, V lost 4 bases, and 11 bases had no gene match. This CDR3 has 16 residues. DNA of the CDR3: TGCGCCAGCAGCCGCGGGGGGGGGGATGGACGAGAGACCCAGTACTTC. Protein product: CASSRGGGDGRETQYF.

This clonotype was detected ten times or more. The gene calls are TRBV6-1 and TRBJ2-5, with 7 bases that match TRBD2. There are 14 residues in the CDR3. The junction had 9 bases not matched to a gene; V was cut back by 6 bases and J by 5 bases. Germline V lookup: CDR1 MNHNS, CDR2 SASEGT. The chain's CDR3 is CASRDWGGDETQYF. The CDR3 DNA is TGTGCCAGCAGAGATTGGGGGGGGGATGAGACCCAGTACTTC.

The J gene is TRBJ1-4, the V gene TRBV4-1; possibly TRBD1 for D (6 bases). This CDR3 is 15 amino acids long. Trimming shortened V by 5 bases and J by 4 bases, and 14 bases separated the two germline ends. The germline V gene has CDR1 MGHRA and CDR2 YSYEKL. This CDR3 is CASSTRTVNNEKLFF. CDR3 nucleotide sequence: TGCGCCAGCAGCACGAGGACAGTTAATAATGAAAAACTGTTTTTT.

The J gene is TRBJ1-4, the V gene TRBV27, with TRBD1 matching over 12 bases. V shed 3 bases and J 7 bases; nucleotides not matched to a gene: 6. This CDR3 comprises 16 residues. Per germline, CDR1 MNHEY and CDR2 SMNVEV (reference sequence). Written as DNA, the CDR3 is TGTGCCAGCAGTTTGGACCCGGGACAGGGGGCTGAAAAACTGTTTTTT. It is translated as CASSLDPGQGAEKLFF.

This clonotype showed up many times. The chain has TRBV28 and TRBJ2-5, with 13 bases matching TRBD2. J lost 7 bases, V lost 4 bases, and 24 bases had no gene match. This CDR3 has 21 residues. The germline V gene encodes CDR1 MDHEN and CDR2 SYDVKM. CDR3 DNA: TGTGCCAGCAGTTCGGAAAAGAGAAAGACTAGCGGGGGGCGAAAAATTGGGACCCAGTACTTC. It yields the protein CASSSEKRKTSGGRKIGTQYF.

This clonotype came up many times. Sequence at one end of the junction differs from germline and may be a read error. The V gene is TRBV7-2, the J gene TRBJ2-7, with D perhaps TRBD2 (6 bases). Germline assignment: CDR1 SGHTA and CDR2 FQGNSA. This CDR3 is built from 14 residues. The CDR3 DNA is TGTGCCAGCAGCGGGCGTTGGGACTCCCACGAGCAGTACTTC. It translates to CASSGRWDSHEQYF.

The rearrangement uses TRBV4-3 and TRBJ2-1; 11 bases agree with TRBD2. CDR3 length: 20 amino acids. The germline CDR1 and CDR2 sequences are LGHNA and YSLEER. Germline trimming cut 1 base from V and 4 bases from J; bases unmatched to any gene: 15. CDR3 region: CASSQVIYLVGTSGYNEQFF. Here the CDR3 DNA reads TGCGCCAGCAGCCAAGTAATATATCTAGTCGGGACTAGCGGTTACAATGAGCAGTTCTTC.

A few counts support this clonotype. An end of the junction differs from the germline gene, which may be a read error. The rearrangement uses TRBV6-4 and TRBJ2-7, with a weak D call TRBD2 (5 bases). This CDR3 contains 14 residues. Germline CDR1 MRHNA, CDR2 SNTAGT. The CDR3 loop is CASSGLASGYEQYF. DNA of the CDR3: TGCGCCAGCAGTGGTCTAGCCTCGGGCTACGAGCAGTACTTC.

This clonotype was seen many times. The rearrangement links TRBV7-2 to TRBJ2-3; TRBD2 matches 10 bases. The V and J ends lost 1 base and 2 bases, in that order; junction bases with no gene match: 6. Germline V CDR1 and CDR2: SGHTA, FQGNSA. The CDR3 is made up of 17 amino acids. The CDR3, as DNA: TGTGCCAGCAGCTTAGGAGCGGGGGGGTTTTTCACAGATACGCAGTATTTT. Translation: CASSLGAGGFFTDTQYF.

This clonotype was counted ten times or more. The junction differs from germline at one of its ends, possibly a read error. This chain connects TRBV20-1 to TRBJ2-1, with 8 bases that match TRBD2. The CDR3 length is 12 residues. The V gene's germline CDR1 is DFQATT and CDR2 SNEGSKA (reference sequence). CDR3 nucleotides: TGCAGTGCTAGAGATACCAGGACTAGCCTAAGCTTC. Translated, it gives CSARDTRTSLSF.

The chain has TRBV19 and TRBJ2-2, with 7 bases lining up with TRBD1. J was trimmed by 6 bases and V by 6 bases; bases with no gene match: 4. Germline V gene lookup returns CDR1 LNHDA and CDR2 SQIVND (reference sequence). This CDR3 has 13 amino acids. In DNA, the CDR3 is TGTGCCAGTAGCGACAGGGTGGCCGGGGAGCTGTTTTTT. It yields the protein CASSDRVAGELFF.

In its sample, this clonotype was seen many times. The rearrangement links TRBV30 to TRBJ1-1; 7 bases match TRBD1. This CDR3 is built from 14 residues. The V segment lost 4 bases and the J segment 9 bases; nucleotides outside the gene matches: 14. CDR1 is GTSNPN and CDR2 is SVGIG in the germline V gene (reference sequence). In DNA form, the CDR3 reads TGTGCCTGGAATGGGGACAGACATCAGGGGCAAGCTTTCTTT. This codes for CAWNGDRHQGQAFF.

There are a few counts of this clonotype. The chain couples TRBV2 to TRBJ1-3, with a possible D match to TRBD1 (5 bases). V was shortened by 2 bases and J by 4 bases, with 12 bases between the two germline ends. The CDR3 length is 15 residues. Per the germline V gene, CDR1 is SNHLY and CDR2 is FYNNEI. DNA of the CDR3: TGTGCCAGCAGTGAACAGGGATATGCCGGAAACACCATATATTTT. This translates into CASSEQGYAGNTIYF.

V and J are TRBV20-1 and TRBJ1-6; a weak D match, TRBD1 (6 bases). Trimming pared 6 bases from V and 5 bases from J, leaving 11 bases between. The germline CDR1 and CDR2 sequences are DFQATT and SNEGSKA (reference sequence). The CDR3 is made up of 13 amino acids. CDR3 DNA sequence: TGCAGTGCAGAGGACAGAGATAATTCACCCCTCCACTTT. Protein product: CSAEDRDNSPLHF.

This clonotype has a handful of counts. The CDR3 nucleotides read TGTGCCACCAGTGATTTCGGTAGAACTACTAGCGGGGGGCCAGAGCAGTTCTTC. Protein sequence: CATSDFGRTTSGGPEQFF. This chain connects TRBV24-1 to TRBJ2-1; TRBD2 matches at 12 bases. J was trimmed by 10 bases and V by 1 base; bases with no gene match: 13. Germline V gives CDR1 KGHDR, CDR2 SFDVKD. CDR3 size: 18 residues.

This clonotype was picked up many times. The rearrangement joins TRBV30 to TRBJ1-6; D unresolved. Germline values: CDR1 GTSNPN, CDR2 SVGIG (reference sequence). The CDR3 spans 15 residues. Trimming took 0 bases from V and 6 from J, leaving 12 bases between them. CDR3 nucleotide sequence: TGTGCCTGGAGTGTAGTGGGTTGGAGTAATTCACCCCTCCACTTT. It translates to CAWSVVGWSNSPLHF.

V gene TRBV20-1 combines with J gene TRBJ1-2; D call uncertain. This CDR3 has 13 amino acids. V gave up 3 bases and J gave up 2 bases, with 10 bases separating them. CDR1 is DFQATT, CDR2 SNEGSKA, per germline (reference sequence). CDR3 loop: CSASSKGNYGYTF. Written as DNA, the CDR3 is TGCAGTGCTAGTTCTAAGGGAAACTATGGCTACACCTTC.

This clonotype was observed many times. The V call is TRBV12-3 or TRBV12-4, the J call TRBJ1-1; D remains unclear. The CDR3 length is 13 residues. V was clipped by 6 bases and J by 3 bases, with 11 bases between them. DNA for the CDR3: TGTGCCAGCAGGCCGTGGGTGGACACTGAAGCTTTCTTT. As protein: CASRPWVDTEAFF.

At least ten counts were recorded for this clonotype. CDR3 amino acids: CASSFVGLGRYF. The CDR3 bases are TGTGCCAGCAGCTTCGTGGGACTAGGGCGGTATTTT. This rearrangement joins TRBV11-3 to TRBJ2-3; TRBD2 matches 8 bases. The CDR3 runs 12 residues. V lost 3 bases to trimming and J lost 14 bases; unmatched junction nucleotides: 7. In germline, CDR1 is SGHNT, CDR2 YENEEA.

This clonotype was counted at least ten times. This chain joins TRBV30 and TRBJ1-4, with D unclear. V was trimmed by 4 bases and J by 4 bases, leaving 7 bases between them. The CDR3 has 12 amino acids. CDR1 is GTSNPN and CDR2 is SVGIG in the germline V gene (reference sequence). The CDR3 nucleotides read TGTGCCTGGAACAGCCTTAATGAAAAACTGTTTTTT. Protein: CAWNSLNEKLFF.

The chain has TRBV9 and TRBJ2-2; weak D call: TRBD2 (5 bases). Germline V gives CDR1 SGDLS, CDR2 YYNGEE. CDR3 length: 14 amino acids. V dropped 4 bases and J dropped 5 bases, with 12 bases sitting between them. This CDR3 reads CASSSPPGTGELFF. CDR3 bases: TGTGCCAGCAGCTCCCCGCCGGGGACCGGGGAGCTGTTTTTT.

J is TRBJ1-3 and V is TRBV5-1; D ambiguous. The CDR3 consists of 14 residues. The V and J ends lost 4 bases and 2 bases respectively, with 10 bases between them. From germline, CDR1 is SGHRS and CDR2 YFSETQ. The CDR3 nucleotides read TGCGCCAGCAGCCGGGGTAACCCTGGAAACACCATATATTTT. Translating gives CASSRGNPGNTIYF.

This clonotype occurred many times. The chain has TRBV7-2 and TRBJ1-4; D is undetermined. Trimming left V 1 base short and J 4 bases short, with 10 bases between. Germline-derived CDR1 and CDR2 are SGHTA and FQGNSA. The CDR3 totals 15 residues. Here the CDR3 reads CASSLEKGFNEKLFF. DNA for the CDR3: TGTGCCAGCAGCTTAGAAAAGGGCTTTAATGAAAAACTGTTTTTT.

This clonotype was found a few times. This chain joins TRBV4-1 and TRBJ1-5; tentatively, D is TRBD1 (6 bases). Germline V gene data show CDR1 as MGHRA and CDR2 as YSYEKL. The CDR3 covers 17 residues. Deletions cut 0 bases from V and 6 bases from J, with 18 bases between. The CDR3 DNA follows: TGCGCCAGCAGCCAAGAGCCCCCAGGGGCGCGTCCTCAGCCCCAGCATTTT. It is translated as CASSQEPPGARPQPQHF.